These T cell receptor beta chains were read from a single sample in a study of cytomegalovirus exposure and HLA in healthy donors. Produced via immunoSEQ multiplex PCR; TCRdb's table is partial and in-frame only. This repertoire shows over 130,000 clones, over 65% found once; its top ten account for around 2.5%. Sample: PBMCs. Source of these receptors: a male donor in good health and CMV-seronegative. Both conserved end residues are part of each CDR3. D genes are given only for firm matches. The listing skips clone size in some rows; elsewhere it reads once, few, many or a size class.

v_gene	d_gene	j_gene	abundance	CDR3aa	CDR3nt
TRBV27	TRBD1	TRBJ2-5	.	CASSLRSDRGVLPETQYF	TGTGCCAGCAGTTTACGTTCGGACAGGGGGGTTCTCCCGGAGACCCAGTACTTC
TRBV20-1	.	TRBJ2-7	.	CSARSGYEQYF	TGCAGTGCTAGGTCGGGATACGAGCAGTACTTC
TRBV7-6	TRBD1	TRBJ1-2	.	CASSLDSTGYYGYTF	TGTGCCAGCAGCTTAGATTCGACAGGGTACTATGGCTACACCTTC
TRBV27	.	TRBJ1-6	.	CASSKRGSSPLHF	TGTGCCAGCAGTAAGAGGGGGTCTTCACCCCTCCACTTT
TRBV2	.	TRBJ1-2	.	CASSDPTGRVVYGYTF	TGTGCCAGCAGTGACCCCACGGGCAGGGTTGTCTATGGCTACACCTTC
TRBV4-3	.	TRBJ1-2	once	CASSQGSGIPGGYTF	TGCGCCAGCAGCCAAGGTTCGGGGATCCCAGGTGGCTACACCTTC
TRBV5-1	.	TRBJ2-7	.	CASSLVAGPGYEQYF	TGCGCCAGCAGCTTGGTTGCGGGACCCGGGTACGAGCAGTACTTC
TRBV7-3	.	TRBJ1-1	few	CASSPWGGTEAFF	TGTGCCAGCAGCCCGTGGGGGGGCACTGAAGCTTTCTTT
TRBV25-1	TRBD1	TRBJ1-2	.	CASSVPGQDNYGYTF	TGTGCCAGCAGTGTTCCGGGACAGGACAACTATGGCTACACCTTC
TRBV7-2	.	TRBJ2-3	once	CASSILAESGIDTQYF	TGTGCCAGCAGCATATTAGCGGAAAGTGGAATAGATACGCAGTATTTT
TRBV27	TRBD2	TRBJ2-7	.	CASWGLAGYEQYF	TGTGCCAGTTGGGGACTAGCTGGTTACGAGCAGTACTTC
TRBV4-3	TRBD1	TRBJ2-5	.	CASSQRSGGQETQYF	TGCGCCAGCAGCCAAAGATCAGGGGGACAAGAGACCCAGTACTTC
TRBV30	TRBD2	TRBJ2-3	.	CAWSVEREGLGTQYF	TGTGCCTGGAGTGTAGAACGGGAGGGCCTGGGCACGCAGTATTTT
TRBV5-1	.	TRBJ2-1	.	CASTFIAGVHIREQFF	TGCGCCAGCACCTTTATCGCAGGGGTCCACATCAGGGAGCAGTTCTTC
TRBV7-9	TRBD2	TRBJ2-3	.	CASSQEREATDTQYF	TGTGCCAGCAGTCAAGAGCGGGAGGCCACAGATACGCAGTATTTT
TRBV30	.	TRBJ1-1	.	CAWRDRFGTEAFF	TGTGCCTGGAGAGACAGGTTCGGCACTGAAGCTTTCTTT
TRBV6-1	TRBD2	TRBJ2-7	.	CASSDYAGTKQYF	TGTGCCAGCAGTGATTACGCAGGGACTAAGCAGTACTTC
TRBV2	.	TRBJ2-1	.	CASSAGSGASGVQFF	TGTGCCAGCAGTGCCGGTAGCGGAGCCTCGGGCGTGCAGTTCTTC
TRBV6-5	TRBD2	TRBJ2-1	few	CASSLAGSSYNEQFF	TGTGCCAGCAGCCTAGCGGGGAGCTCCTACAATGAGCAGTTCTTC
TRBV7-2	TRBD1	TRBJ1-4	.	CASSISGGRNEKLFF	TGTGCCAGCAGCATATCAGGGGGCAGGAATGAAAAACTGTTTTTT
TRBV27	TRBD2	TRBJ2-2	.	CASSPSAGESTGELFF	TGTGCCAGCAGTCCCTCAGCGGGAGAGTCGACCGGGGAGCTGTTTTTT
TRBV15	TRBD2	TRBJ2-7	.	CATSRDRTSGRVYEQYF	TGTGCCACCAGCAGAGATAGGACTAGCGGGCGGGTTTACGAGCAGTACTTC
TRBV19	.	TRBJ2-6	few	CASSEQGPGANVLTF	TGTGCCAGTAGTGAACAGGGACCCGGGGCCAACGTCCTGACTTTC
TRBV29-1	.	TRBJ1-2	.	CSVDEYYYGYTF	TGCAGCGTTGATGAGTACTACTATGGCTACACCTTC
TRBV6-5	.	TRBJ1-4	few	CASSSDATNEKLFF	TGTGCCAGCAGTTCAGATGCAACTAATGAAAAACTGTTTTTT
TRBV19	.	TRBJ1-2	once	CASSFLSERGYTF	TGTGCCAGTAGTTTCCTCAGCGAGCGAGGCTACACCTTC
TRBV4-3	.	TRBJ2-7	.	CASSQDGYQGTHEQYF	TGCGCCAGCAGCCAAGATGGGTATCAGGGGACCCACGAGCAGTACTTC
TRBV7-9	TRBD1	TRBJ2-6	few	CASSLTDRVFSGANVLTF	TGTGCCAGCAGCCTCACTGACAGGGTTTTTTCTGGGGCCAACGTCCTGACTTTC
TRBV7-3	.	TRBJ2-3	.	CASSLLTGPTDTQYF	TGTGCCAGCAGCTTGCTTACAGGACCCACAGATACGCAGTATTTT
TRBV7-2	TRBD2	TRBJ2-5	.	CASSLSSSGARSKTQYF	TGTGCCAGCAGCTTATCCTCTAGCGGGGCCCGTTCGAAGACCCAGTACTTC
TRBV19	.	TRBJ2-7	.	CASSIDTVSYEQYF	TGTGCCAGTAGTATAGATACAGTTTCCTACGAGCAGTACTTC
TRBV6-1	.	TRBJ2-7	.	CASSEAGGSEQYF	TGTGCCAGCAGTGAAGCCGGGGGTAGTGAGCAGTACTTC
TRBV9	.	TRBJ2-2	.	CASSVTVNTGELFF	TGTGCCAGCAGCGTAACAGTGAACACCGGGGAGCTGTTTTTT
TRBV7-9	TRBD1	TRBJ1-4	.	CASSSVPYRGWEKLFF	TGTGCCAGCAGCTCCGTACCTTACAGGGGTTGGGAAAAACTGTTTTTT
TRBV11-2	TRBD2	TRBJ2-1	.	CASSLAPPRTSGSYNEQFF	TGTGCCAGCAGCTTAGCCCCCCCAAGGACTAGCGGGAGCTACAATGAGCAGTTCTTC
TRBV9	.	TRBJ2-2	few	CASSVAGLANTGELFF	TGTGCCAGCAGCGTAGCTGGACTGGCTAACACCGGGGAGCTGTTTTTT
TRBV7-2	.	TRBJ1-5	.	CASSLEGVSNQPQHF	TGTGCCAGCAGCTTAGAGGGGGTTAGCAATCAGCCCCAGCATTTT
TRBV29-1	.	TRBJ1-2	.	CSAPPPGSTGYTF	TGCAGCGCACCTCCGCCGGGAAGTACTGGCTACACCTTC
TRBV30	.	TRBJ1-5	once	CAWSQIGGSNQPQHF	TGTGCCTGGAGTCAAATCGGGGGGAGTAATCAGCCCCAGCATTTT
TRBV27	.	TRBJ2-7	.	CASSLAGGYEQYF	TGTGCCAGCAGTCTTGCCGGGGGTTACGAGCAGTACTTC
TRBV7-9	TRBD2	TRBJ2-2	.	CSSSFGLAGADGELFF	TGTTCCAGCAGCTTCGGACTAGCGGGCGCCGACGGGGAGCTGTTTTTT